Sequencing of this TCR beta chain was carried out in a study of PD-1 blockade in classical Hodgkin lymphoma. Study as a whole: Nivolumab was administered to patients intravenously at 3 mg/kg every 2 weeks. Study-wide results and limits: Newly diagnosed patients and complete responders had comparable diversity at baseline.

All the patients suffered relapse after autologous stem cell transplantation, and brentuximab vedotin exposure differed. Assay used: immunoSEQ multiplex PCR; TCRdb lists only in-frame clones, some missing. The profile shows 120,000 to 150,000 clones, 78% of them singletons. This CDR3 spans 14 amino acids. CDR1 and CDR2 (germline): LNHDA, SQIVND (reference sequence). V lost 3 bases and J 5 bases, leaving 11 bases between the germline ends. On this clone: Its antigen is not known.

The receptor's source is a human donor with classical Hodgkin lymphoma. The sequenced sample was peripheral blood mononuclear cells (PBMCs), obtained before the second cycle of nivolumab. V gene TRBV19 combines with J gene TRBJ1-5, with D perhaps matching TRBD1 (6 bases). The CDR3 DNA is TGTGCCAGTAGTATCTACAGGGAGGATCAGCCCCAGCATTTT. This gives the protein CASSIYREDQPQHF.